The 29 T cell receptor beta chains listed next were all sequenced from one sample in a study of human T cells and chemical hapten exposure. TCRdb processed the RACE reads anew with MiXCR; each CDR3 protein has one entry. The data contain 350,000 to 400,000 distinct CDR3 sequences, around 6% of them singletons. Regarding time point: patch test 2, 6 weeks after DPC sensitization. Treatment reported: therapeutic diphenylcyclopropenone sensitization with weekly scalp DPC. Sequencing used whole blood, obtained in connection with sensitization to the hapten diphenylcyclopropenone (DPC). The receptors stem from a woman aged 18-29 years with alopecia areata. Some clones in this sample may be carry-over from other donors' samples.

The genes are TRBV18 and TRBJ2-1; 9 bases map to TRBD1. V was clipped by 6 bases and J by 8 bases; unmatched bases: 8. Per germline, CDR1 KGHSH and CDR2 LQKENI. CDR3 size: 14 residues. The CDR3 loop reads CASSPGQGGDEQFF. DNA for the CDR3: TGTGCCAGCTCTCCGGGACAGGGAGGCGATGAGCAGTTCTTC.

The V call is TRBV29-1, the J call TRBJ2-3; perhaps TRBD2 as D (5 bases). Germline assignment: CDR1 SQVTM and CDR2 ANQGSEA. V was shortened by 7 bases and J by 4 bases, with 18 bases between the two germline ends. The CDR3 extends over 14 amino acids. CDR3 nucleotide sequence: TGCAGCGCCGGGAAGGTCGGTATCCCAGATACGCAGTATTTT. Amino acid sequence: CSAGKVGIPDTQYF.

The chain joins TRBV29-1 to TRBJ2-5; D unclear. The V end was cut by 4 bases, the J end by 4 bases, with 13 bases between. Per the germline V gene, CDR1 is SQVTM and CDR2 is ANQGSEA. The CDR3 spans 13 residues. DNA of the CDR3: TGCAGCGTTGCCTCAAGTTCAGGAGAGACCCAGTACTTC. As protein: CSVASSSGETQYF.

This clonotype was counted many times. The CDR3 DNA is TGTGCCAGCAGCTTAATGGCGGGGACGAACACCGGGGAGCTGTTTTTT. It yields the protein CASSLMAGTNTGELFF. The chain has TRBV7-3 and TRBJ2-2, with D possibly TRBD2 on 6 matching bases. Germline V gives CDR1 SGHTA, CDR2 FQGTGA. V lost 1 base, J lost 0 bases, and 9 bases lay in between. The CDR3 covers 16 residues.

This clonotype was found many times. The CDR3 protein is CASSSPSYGYTF. CDR3 DNA sequence: TGTGCCAGCAGCTCCCCTTCCTATGGCTACACCTTC. The chain joins TRBV7-9 to TRBJ1-2; D gene uncertain. This CDR3 contains 12 residues. CDR1 and CDR2 (germline): SEHNR, FQNEAQ (reference sequence). The ends were cut back, 4 bases at V and 4 bases at J, with 7 bases in the middle.

The gene calls are TRBV24-1 and TRBJ1-1; D possibly corresponds to TRBD1 (5 bases). Per the germline V gene, CDR1 is KGHDR and CDR2 is SFDVKD. This CDR3 has 17 residues. V was shortened by 0 bases and J by 1 base, with 14 bases between the two germline ends. The CDR3 nucleotides are TGTGCCACCAGTGATTTGATGCAGGGACGGTCGAACACTGAAGCTTTCTTT. Encoded protein: CATSDLMQGRSNTEAFF.

This clonotype has more than one count but fewer than ten. V gene TRBV10-2 combines with J gene TRBJ2-3; D is undetermined. Germline-derived CDR1 and CDR2 are WSHSY and SAAADI. Trimming stripped 10 bases from V and 1 base from J, with 12 bases between. The CDR3 has 13 residues. The CDR3 region is CATGGWRTDTQYF. The CDR3 nucleotides are TGCGCCACCGGCGGCTGGCGCACAGATACGCAGTATTTT.

This clonotype has ten or more counts. V gene TRBV7-2 combines with J gene TRBJ2-3; D possibly corresponds to TRBD2 (6 bases). The CDR3 extends over 16 amino acids. Trimming left V 4 bases short and J 2 bases short, with 16 bases between. The germline gives CDR1 SGHTA, CDR2 FQGNSA. The CDR3 spells CASSSASAGYTDTQYF. CDR3 coding DNA: TGTGCCAGCAGCTCCGCGTCGGCGGGGTACACAGATACGCAGTATTTT.

This clonotype was found many times. The chain couples TRBV6-5 to TRBJ2-5, with 7 bases lining up with TRBD2. Unmatched junction bases numbered 4, after V lost 0 bases and J lost 3 bases. Germline assignment: CDR1 MNHEY and CDR2 SVGAGI. The length of the CDR3 is 15 residues. The CDR3 protein is CASSYSSGDEETQYF. The CDR3 nucleotides read TGTGCCAGCAGTTACTCGAGCGGGGACGAAGAGACCCAGTACTTC.

There are a few counts of this clonotype. The rearrangement uses TRBV11-2 and TRBJ2-5, with 7 bases aligning to TRBD2. Trimming at V came to 6 bases and at J to 5 bases, leaving 6 bases not matched to a gene. CDR3 length: 13 amino acids. Germline assignment: CDR1 SGHAT and CDR2 FQNNGV. CDR3 coding DNA: TGTGCCAGCAGATTGGGGGGGAGGGAGACCCAGTACTTC. Translated, it gives CASRLGGRETQYF. Looking up the rest from reference TRBV11-2 and TRBJ2-5 gives the full variable domain: EAGVAQSPRYKIIEKRQSVAFWCNPISGHATLYWYQQILGQGPKLLIQFQNNGVVDDSQLPKDRFSAERLKGVDSTLKIQPAKLEDSAVYLCASRLGGRETQYFGPGTRLLVL.

In this sample, this clonotype turned up many times. This chain joins TRBV29-1 and TRBJ2-3; D gene unclear. The CDR3 contains 13 residues. Germline assignment: CDR1 SQVTM and CDR2 ANQGSEA. V was clipped by 3 bases and J by 2 bases, with 9 bases between them. The CDR3 loop is CSVDEGPTDTQYF. CDR3 DNA: TGCAGCGTTGATGAAGGGCCCACAGATACGCAGTATTTT.

This clonotype was counted a few times. The J gene is TRBJ2-1, the V gene TRBV2, with unresolved D. V was clipped by 0 bases and J by 8 bases, with 20 bases between them. The CDR3 consists of 17 residues. Germline loops: CDR1 SNHLY, CDR2 FYNNEI. The CDR3 coding sequence is TGTGCCAGCAGTGAAGCGTTGGACCGCGTAAAAGACGATGAGCAGTTCTTC. Protein sequence: CASSEALDRVKDDEQFF.

This clonotype was seen only a few times. This sequence joins TRBV12-3 or TRBV12-4 and TRBJ1-1; D is ambiguous. The length of the CDR3 is 10 residues. V was clipped by 10 bases and J by 11 bases, with 14 bases between them. CDR3 amino acids: CATSKGSAFF. The CDR3 DNA follows: TGTGCCACCTCGAAAGGTAGTGCTTTCTTT.

This clonotype was counted many times. The chain couples TRBV6-1 to TRBJ1-5; no firm D call. V gave up 1 base and J gave up 6 bases, with 13 bases separating them. CDR3 length equals 15 residues. In germline, CDR1 is MNHNS, CDR2 SASEGT. The CDR3 sequence: CASSEGAGGSQPQHF. The DNA of the CDR3 is TGTGCCAGCAGTGAAGGAGCAGGAGGAAGTCAGCCCCAGCATTTT.

There are a few counts of this clonotype. This chain links TRBV12-3 or TRBV12-4 with TRBJ2-3; D remains unclear. Trimming shortened V by 2 bases and J by 1 base, and 22 bases separated the two germline ends. The CDR3 loop spans 19 amino acids. As DNA, the CDR3 is TGTGCCAGCAGTTTACTACCCGCCAGGTCCGATGATGGCACAGATACGCAGTATTTT. Protein product: CASSLLPARSDDGTDTQYF.

This clonotype has a handful of counts. The chain combines TRBV6-1 with TRBJ1-2; tentative D call: TRBD1 (5 bases). The V gene's germline CDR1 is MNHNS and CDR2 SASEGT. The CDR3 runs to 15 residues. The V end was cut by 2 bases, the J end by 6 bases, with 16 bases between. In DNA, the CDR3 is TGTGCCAGCAGTGAAACCGTCACGGGGCTGGATGGCTACACCTTC. Translation: CASSETVTGLDGYTF.

This clonotype was seen ten or more times. The chain couples TRBV6-2 or TRBV6-3 to TRBJ1-2; D not resolved. This CDR3 contains 14 residues. Germline V gives CDR1 MNHEY, CDR2 SVGEGT. Trimming removed 2 bases from V and 10 bases from J, with 17 bases in between. The CDR3 is CASSYEGRVQDYTF. The DNA of the CDR3 is TGTGCCAGCAGTTACGAGGGAAGGGTTCAAGACTACACCTTC.

The chain combines TRBV7-2 with TRBJ2-5; D perhaps matches TRBD2 (5 bases). The germline V gene has CDR1 SGHTA and CDR2 FQGNSA. The CDR3 totals 14 residues. V lost 2 bases to trimming and J lost 3 bases, with 10 bases between them. The CDR3 region has the DNA TGTGCCAGCAGCTTAACGGGAATAAAAGAGACCCAGTACTTC. Protein product: CASSLTGIKETQYF.

This chain uses TRBV18 with TRBJ2-1; weak D call: TRBD1 (5 bases). Germline V lookup: CDR1 KGHSH, CDR2 LQKENI. There are 16 residues in the CDR3. The V end lost 0 bases, the J end lost 0 bases, and 9 bases lay between the germline ends. CDR3 sequence reads: CASSPPNRFSYNEQFF. CDR3 nucleotides: TGTGCCAGCTCACCACCGAACAGGTTCTCCTACAATGAGCAGTTCTTC.

The gene calls are TRBV6-5 and TRBJ1-3; 9 nucleotides match TRBD1. The CDR3 covers 16 residues. Germline trimming cut 4 bases from V and 2 bases from J; bases unmatched to any gene: 6. Germline CDR1 is MNHEY and CDR2 is SVGAGI. CDR3 protein: CASSSTGGATGNTIYF. DNA of the CDR3: TGTGCCAGCAGTTCCACAGGGGGCGCGACTGGAAACACCATATATTTT.

There are many counts of this clonotype. The V gene is TRBV2, the J gene TRBJ1-2; 9 bases line up with TRBD1. CDR1 is SNHLY, CDR2 FYNNEI, per germline. The CDR3 runs to 15 residues. The J segment lost 8 bases and the V segment lost 4 bases, leaving 11 bases of the junction unmatched. The CDR3, as DNA: TGTGCCAGCAGTGCGACGAGCACAGGGGGCGAGGGCTACACCTTC. It is translated as CASSATSTGGEGYTF.

At least ten counts were recorded for this clonotype. The rearrangement joins TRBV5-1 to TRBJ1-4; TRBD1 matches at 8 bases. There are 15 residues in the CDR3. With V trimmed by 8 bases and J by 2 bases, 8 bases remained unmatched. From germline, CDR1 is SGHRS and CDR2 YFSETQ. CDR3 nucleotides: TGCGCCAGTTCAGGGGGCGCTTCGACTAATGAAAAACTGTTTTTT. It codes for CASSGGASTNEKLFF. The entire variable domain, with the rest obtained from reference TRBV5-1 and TRBJ1-4, is as follows: KAGVTQTPRYLIKTRGQQVTLSCSPISGHRSVSWYQQTPGQGLQFLFEYFSETQRNKGNFPGRFSGRQFSNSRSEMNVSTLELGDSALYLCASSGGASTNEKLFFGSGTQLSVL.

This clonotype was counted only a few times. This sequence joins TRBV20-1 and TRBJ2-3, with TRBD1 as a possible D gene (5 bases). This CDR3 is 17 amino acids long. Trimming took off 0 bases at V and 8 bases at J, with 24 bases between the two ends. The germline CDR1 and CDR2 sequences are DFQATT and SNEGSKA (reference sequence). This CDR3 reads CSARDGAGQGPRFTQYF. The CDR3 bases are TGCAGTGCTAGAGATGGAGCCGGGCAGGGCCCAAGATTTACGCAGTATTTT.

This clonotype has ten or more counts. Germline and junction disagree at one end, which may indicate a read error. The chain is built from TRBV12-3 or TRBV12-4 and TRBJ1-2, with unresolved D. This CDR3 is built from 14 residues. In DNA, the CDR3 is TGTGCCAGCACTTTAAGAAGAACTAACTATGGCTACACCTTC. As protein: CASTLRRTNYGYTF.

The V gene is TRBV6-5, the J gene TRBJ2-3; tentative D call: TRBD1 (6 bases). Trimming shortened V by 7 bases and J by 0 bases, and 11 bases separated the two germline ends. The CDR3 runs to 14 residues. The germline gives CDR1 MNHEY, CDR2 SVGAGI. The CDR3 reads CASKTDSSTDTQYF. The CDR3 nucleotides read TGTGCCAGCAAGACGGACAGCAGCACAGATACGCAGTATTTT.

The table lists this clonotype with a few counts. The chain employs TRBV29-1 and TRBJ2-7; 8 positions match TRBD1. CDR1 and CDR2 (germline): SQVTM, ANQGSEA. After removal of 4 bases from V and 3 bases from J, the junction contained 11 bases not matched to a gene. The CDR3 is made up of 15 amino acids. Here the CDR3 DNA reads TGCAGCGTTGCCGCGGACAGGGTATCGATCTACGAGCAGTACTTC. Encoded protein: CSVAADRVSIYEQYF.

This clonotype was seen many times. The chain carries TRBV20-1 and TRBJ1-1; D gene unclear. Germline V gene lookup returns CDR1 DFQATT and CDR2 SNEGSKA (reference sequence). The CDR3 contains 14 residues. The V end was cut by 0 bases, the J end by 5 bases, with 13 bases between. CDR3 in amino acids: CSARDRQVGTEAFF. CDR3 DNA sequence: TGCAGTGCTAGAGATCGCCAGGTCGGGACTGAAGCTTTCTTT.

In its sample, this clonotype was seen many times. V is TRBV28 and J is TRBJ2-3, with D perhaps TRBD2 (5 bases). V was shortened by 5 bases and J by 3 bases, with 15 bases between the two germline ends. The germline gives CDR1 MDHEN, CDR2 SYDVKM. This CDR3 contains 15 residues. The CDR3 nucleotides read TGTGCCAGCAGTGGGATAGCAAGGAGGACAGATACGCAGTATTTT. This encodes CASSGIARRTDTQYF. The whole variable domain, filled in from reference TRBV28 and TRBJ2-3, reads DVKVTQSSRYLVKRTGEKVFLECVQDMDHENMFWYRQDPGLGLRLIYFSYDVKMKEKGDIPEGYSVSREKKERFSLILESASTNQTSMYLCASSGIARRTDTQYFGPGTRLTVL.

V usage is TRBV3-1 and J usage is TRBJ2-3; 8 bases agree with TRBD1. Trimming cost V 4 bases and J 2 bases; bases outside gene matches: 8. CDR1 is LGHDT, CDR2 YNNKEL, per germline (reference sequence). This CDR3 region has 16 residues. The chain's CDR3 is CASSPPYRGSTDTQYF. The CDR3 nucleotides read TGTGCCAGCAGCCCACCCTACAGGGGGTCCACAGATACGCAGTATTTT.